Included here is one TCR beta chain sequence, with context. Which antigen it targets is not known. It has no much larger one-base neighbor in the sample; base qualities were not kept. This sample is drawn from a study of shared clonotypes between healthy human individuals (dated by TCRdb to 2019 to 2021). Regarding the study in general: The cohort included a few men and a couple of women between 18 and 49 years of age. To increase sequencing depth and limit assay-specific biases, TCR repertoire library preparation and sequencing were carried out by different laboratories using diverse techniques. Leukapheresis yielded between about 0.85 and 10 billion PBMCs per donor. Per donor, three plates each were used for CD4 naive and CD4 memory, two for CD8 naive, and one for CD8 memory. The study deeply sequenced blood TCR repertoires of several healthy adults to estimate repertoire size and the extent of clonotype sharing between individuals.

Beyond this particular receptor, the publication reports: The genetic and exposure-history diversity represented was limited by the small number of donors. Even with the large sequencing depth, rarefaction of the sorted-subset datasets indicated that sequencing was incomplete. Compared with non-shared clonotypes, clonotypes shared by all four sorted-subset donors had higher generation probabilities. Across four donors, roughly 5.1% of naive CD4, 3.5% of naive CD8, under 2.5% of memory CD4, and approximately 0.42% of memory CD8 clonotypes were shared. Sampling was restricted to blood, and TCR repertoires in tissues likely differ from the TCR repertoires found in blood. Estimated clonotype richness was generally larger for naive than for memory subsets. Based on pairwise subsampling, the degree of clonotype sharing among donors was expected to be affected by sequencing depth.

The donors were healthy, HIV-negative adults with no recently reported acute infections or vaccinations. All donors were Caucasian adults living in Nashville, Tennessee, USA. Magnetic negative selection was used to enrich CD4+ T cells, after which naive cells were positively selected on CD45RA and the negative fraction became the memory subset. Blood was collected by leukapheresis, and PBMCs were isolated by Ficoll-Histopaque density gradient centrifugation and then cryopreserved in liquid nitrogen vapor phase. Analytical flow cytometry was used to check the purity and quantity of each magnetically sorted T cell population. Genomic DNA was isolated from every sorted fraction and measured by UV absorbance on a Nanodrop 2000c. Using the deep immunoSEQ assay, TCR CDR3 regions were amplified from genomic DNA by multiplex PCR. Extracted genomic DNA from each cell subset was distributed evenly across all wells of several immunoSEQ 96-well plates, and each plate was treated as a replicate. Each replicate PCR for sorted subsets received about 210 ng genomic DNA, equal to 28,000 or so T cell genomes. Purified libraries were measured with a Qubit 3.0 fluorometer, size-checked on a Bioanalyzer 2100, and measured again with the KAPA Library Quantification kit. Each immunoSEQ 96-well plate was sequenced on its own single-read 150-cycle Illumina NextSeq 550 flow cell. As for the authors' bioinformatics: The immunoSEQ output contained only junctional sequences without quality scores, so filtering could not match that applied to full-length reads. Sequences were annotated with PyIR, a Python wrapper for IgBLAST v1.9, using IMGT germline references to assign V/J genes and CDR3. Reads were filtered out if the reads had weak V/J assignments (E-value above 1e-6), no CDR3, stop codons, out-of-frame junctions, or ambiguous translated residues. V3J clonotypes were defined by identical inferred V gene, J gene, and CDR3 amino acid sequence. Percentage overlap between repertoires was computed as shared unique clonotypes divided by the size of the smaller repertoire. Repertoire richness was assessed with RTK rarefaction, the Chao1 estimator, and Recon v2.1 estimates of unobserved clonotypes. OLGA was used to compute generation probabilities for all TCRbeta clonotypes that the gDNA method yielded from a few donors. The table comes from immuneACCESS by way of TCRdb, which keeps in-frame sequences with V and J called. Part of the clones is missing from these tables; in studies checked, under half for an unresolved V gene and the rest for unknown reasons. V and J calls and clone size come straight from that table; D and trimming were deduced from the DNA. The sample has some 2 million clones on record, roughly 94% of them singletons. The top ten constitute approximately 0.13% of the sample.

This receptor was obtained from a man aged 18 to 35 in good health. Sequenced: naive CD4+ T cells sorted from blood. According to the study, the label for this sample's cell subset or site signals: CD45RA+ positively selected.

The CDR3 protein sequence reads: CASSPLGGINYEQYF. The bases read TGTGCCAGCTCACCACTGGGGGGAATAAACTACGAGCAGTACTTC. The chain uses TRBV18 and TRBJ2-7, with TRBD2 tentatively as D gene (6 bases match). In the germline V gene, CDR1 corresponds to KGHSH and CDR2 to LQKENI. Trimming takes 1 base from V and 3 bases from J, and the germline ends sit 13 bases apart. The CDR3 holds 15 amino acids from the cysteine to the phenylalanine. The read is trimmed to its CDR3 DNA, 45 bases read in frame from base 1.